This entry is about one TCR beta chain. The record originates from a study of blood T cell repertoires in COVID-19. The wider study: Samples representing acute and convalescent COVID-19 were sourced from the United States, Italy and Spain. PBMCs, B-cell-depleted T cells, or T cells were the source of the cDNA or gDNA that made up the material.

The authors' processing: Reference gene primer amplification gave nucleated cell count estimates. Here immunoSEQ multiplex PCR was the method, and the copy in TCRdb shows in-frame clones only, minus some. That table furnishes V, J and clone size, whereas the DNA furnished D and trimming. This table has some 66,000 clones, 85% to 90% appearing once. Germline V gene lookup returns CDR1 PRHDT and CDR2 FYEKMQ (reference sequence). The V gene end was trimmed by 4 bases and the J gene end by 0 bases; junction bases not matched to a gene: 7. The CDR3 runs to 17 residues. The clonotype comes from a man aged 45-65 years with active COVID-19. J is TRBJ1-3 and V is TRBV13; 9 bases are shared with TRBD1. The sample was peripheral blood. The CDR3, as DNA: TGTGCCAGCAGCTCGTTGGGACAGGGCCACTCTGGAAACACCATATATTTT. Translating it yields CASSSLGQGHSGNTIYF.